The source of this T cell receptor beta chain is a study of blood T cell repertoires in COVID-19. The assay was immunoSEQ multiplex PCR, and TCRdb's table has in-frame clones only and misses some. Of fewer than 200,000 clones listed, around 81% are singletons. After removal of 0 bases from V and 5 bases from J, the junction contained 10 bases not matched to a gene. This CDR3 has 18 residues. Germline CDR1 LNHDA, CDR2 SQIVND (reference sequence). Sequencing was performed on peripheral blood. This TCR was sampled from a man aged 70 or older with active or convalescent COVID-19. The chain carries TRBV19 and TRBJ2-2, with 9 positions matching TRBD1. The CDR3 coding sequence is TGTGCCAGTAGTATAGATTATTCGGGACAGGGAAGAACCGGGGAGCTGTTTTTT. It specifies CASSIDYSGQGRTGELFF.